This TCR beta chain was retrieved from a study of blood T cell repertoires in COVID-19. Study in general: COVID-19 samples collected from the United States, Italy and Spain covered acute and convalescent phases. Sample material is recorded as cDNA or gDNA derived from T cells, B-cell-depleted T cells, or PBMCs.

In the original processing: Amplifying reference gene primers gave estimates of nucleated cell counts. Produced via immunoSEQ multiplex PCR; TCRdb's table is partial and in-frame only. V and J calls and clone size are copied from that table; D and trimming were computed from the DNA. The sample lists around 260,000 clones, about 87% occurring once. The germline V gene has CDR1 MDHEN and CDR2 SYDVKM. The CDR3 runs to 11 residues. Trimming removed 5 bases from V and 11 bases from J, with 12 bases in between. The chain uses TRBV28 and TRBJ1-1; D ambiguous. The origin of this receptor is a man aged 55 to 70 who had recovered from COVID-19. The sample was peripheral blood. CDR3 protein: CASSASHSAFF. CDR3 nucleotide sequence: TGTGCCAGCAGTGCTTCCCATAGCGCTTTCTTT.